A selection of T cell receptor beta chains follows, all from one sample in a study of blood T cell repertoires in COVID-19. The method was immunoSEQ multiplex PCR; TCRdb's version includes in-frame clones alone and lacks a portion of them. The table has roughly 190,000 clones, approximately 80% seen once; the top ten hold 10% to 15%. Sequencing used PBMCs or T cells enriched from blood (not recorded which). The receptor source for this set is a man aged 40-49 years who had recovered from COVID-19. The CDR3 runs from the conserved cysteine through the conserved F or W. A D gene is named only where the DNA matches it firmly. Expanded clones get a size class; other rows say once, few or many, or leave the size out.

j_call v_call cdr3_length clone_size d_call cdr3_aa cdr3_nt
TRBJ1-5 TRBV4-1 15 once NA CASSQQGLFNQPQHF TGCGCCAGCAGCCAACAGGGCCTTTTCAATCAGCCCCAGCATTTT
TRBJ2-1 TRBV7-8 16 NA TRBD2 CASSRGALAGYNEQFF TGTGCCAGCAGCCGCGGGGCACTAGCGGGGTACAATGAGCAGTTCTTC
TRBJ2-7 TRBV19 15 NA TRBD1 CASSILGTGGAEQYF TGTGCCAGTAGTATACTGGGGACAGGGGGCGCCGAGCAGTACTTC
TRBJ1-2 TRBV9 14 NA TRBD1 CASSGQGANYGYTF TGTGCCAGCAGCGGACAGGGGGCCAACTATGGCTACACCTTC
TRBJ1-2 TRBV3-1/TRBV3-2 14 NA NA CASSQDVRLYGYTF TGTGCCAGCAGCCAAGACGTCAGGTTATATGGCTACACCTTC
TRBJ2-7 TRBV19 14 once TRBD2 CASSISGSSYEQYF TGTGCCAGTAGCATTAGCGGGAGCTCCTACGAGCAGTACTTC
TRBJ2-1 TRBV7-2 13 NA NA CASSLGALNEQFF TGTGCCAGCAGCTTAGGGGCTTTAAATGAGCAGTTCTTC
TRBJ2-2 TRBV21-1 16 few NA CASREGQRANTGELFF TGTGCCAGCAGAGAGGGCCAGCGAGCGAACACCGGGGAGCTGTTTTTT
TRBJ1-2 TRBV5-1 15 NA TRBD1 CASSTGQGTGYGYTF TGCGCCAGCAGCACCGGACAGGGCACGGGCTATGGCTACACCTTC
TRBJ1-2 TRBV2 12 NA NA CASSETAYGYTF TGTGCCAGCAGTGAGACAGCCTATGGCTACACCTTC
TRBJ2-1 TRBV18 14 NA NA CASSPQASYNEQFF TGTGCCAGCTCACCCCAGGCCTCCTACAATGAGCAGTTCTTC